The 23 T cell receptor beta chains reported below all come from one sample, sequenced in a study of STAT3 mutations in large granular lymphocyte leukemia. General study points: At least one immunodominant TCR beta clonotype appeared in every T-cell large granular lymphocyte leukemia patient.

Using immunoSEQ multiplex PCR, the repertoire was profiled, and TCRdb retains in-frame clones only, with some absent. Of over 30,000 clones detected, about 88% appear once; the ten largest clones hold roughly 0.39%. For these receptors, no antigen is known. The sample taken for sequencing was PBMCs. The receptors come from a human donor with T large granular lymphocyte leukemia. Some clones in this sample may be carry-over from other donors' samples.

The V gene is TRBV28, the J gene TRBJ2-7; TRBD2 might be the D (6 bases). This CDR3 comprises 13 residues. Germline V gives CDR1 MDHEN, CDR2 SYDVKM. V gave up 11 bases and J gave up 1 base, with 15 bases separating them. CDR3 DNA sequence: TGTGCCCACCGGGGGACGGCGTCCTACGAGCAGTACTTC. It specifies CAHRGTASYEQYF. Full variable domain (missing parts from reference TRBV28 and TRBJ2-7): DVKVTQSSRYLVKRTGEKVFLECVQDMDHENMFWYRQDPGLGLRLIYFSYDVKMKEKGDIPEGYSVSREKKERFSLILESASTNQTSMYLCAHRGTASYEQYFGPGTRLTVT.

This clone was detected a few times. The gene calls are TRBV14 and TRBJ1-1; the D gene is possibly TRBD1 (5 bases). Trimming took 1 base from V and 4 from J, leaving 7 bases between them. CDR3 length: 13 amino acids. In germline, CDR1 is SGHDN, CDR2 FVKESK. CDR3 sequence reads: CASSQVGGTEAFF. The CDR3 DNA follows: TGTGCCAGCAGCCAAGTGGGGGGCACTGAAGCTTTCTTT.

The rearrangement joins TRBV14 to TRBJ2-1, with 9 nucleotides matching TRBD1. The J segment lost 4 bases and the V segment lost 9 bases, leaving 10 bases of the junction unmatched. Germline V CDR1 and CDR2: SGHDN, FVKESK. The CDR3 covers 15 residues. CDR3 in amino acids: CASTHGTGFYNEQFF. The CDR3 DNA reads as TGTGCCAGTACACACGGGACAGGGTTTTACAATGAGCAGTTCTTC.

V usage is TRBV11-2 and J usage is TRBJ2-4, with D maybe TRBD1 (6 bases). Germline V lookup: CDR1 SGHAT, CDR2 FQNNGV. Trimming left V 5 bases short and J 1 base short, with 12 bases between. The CDR3 spans 15 residues. As DNA, the CDR3 is TGTGCCAGCAGCACAGGGTTGATCGCCAAAAACATTCAGTACTTC. It encodes CASSTGLIAKNIQYF.

V and J are TRBV29-1 and TRBJ1-1, with D perhaps TRBD1 (5 bases). The CDR3 length is 11 residues. The germline CDR1 and CDR2 sequences are SQVTM and ANQGSEA. The chain's CDR3 is CGAGLGTEAFF. In DNA form, the CDR3 reads TGCGGCGCGGGGCTGGGTACTGAAGCTTTCTTT.

V usage is TRBV19 and J usage is TRBJ1-1; D uncertain. Germline assignment: CDR1 LNHDA and CDR2 SQIVND (reference sequence). The CDR3 consists of 12 residues. Between the trimmed V and J ends, which lost 3 bases and 1 base, there was a span of 3 bases. The DNA for the CDR3 is TGTGCCAGTAGTATGTCGAACACTGAAGCTTTCTTT. It specifies CASSMSNTEAFF. Complete variable domain (other parts from reference TRBV19 and TRBJ1-1): DGGITQSPKYLFRKEGQNVTLSCEQNLNHDAMYWYRQDPGQGLRLIYYSQIVNDFQKGDIAEGYSVSREKKESFPLTVTSAQKNPTAFYLCASSMSNTEAFFGQGTRLTVV.

V and J are TRBV7-8 and TRBJ1-5; D not resolved. The CDR3 runs 16 residues. Per the germline V gene, CDR1 is SGHVS and CDR2 is FQNEAQ. V was clipped by 2 bases and J by 5 bases, with 16 bases between them. CDR3 loop: CASSLRSWGLDQPQHF. CDR3 DNA sequence: TGTGCCAGCAGCTTACGATCATGGGGATTGGATCAGCCCCAGCATTTT.

V gene TRBV7-9 combines with J gene TRBJ1-2; the D is unclear. The germline V gene encodes CDR1 SEHNR and CDR2 FQNEAQ (reference sequence). This CDR3 contains 12 residues. Deletions cut 1 base from V and 5 bases from J, with 5 bases between. CDR3 region: CASSLEGYGYTF. The CDR3, as DNA: TGTGCCAGCAGCTTAGAAGGTTATGGCTACACCTTC.

This chain joins TRBV7-2 and TRBJ2-2, with 14 bases matching TRBD2. Germline-derived CDR1 and CDR2 are SGHTA and FQGNSA. Trimming at V came to 5 bases and at J to 0 bases, leaving 8 bases not matched to a gene. The CDR3 runs to 19 residues. DNA of the CDR3: TGTGCCAGCAGCCCGCGACTAGCGGGGGGGCCATCGAACACCGGGGAGCTGTTTTTT. It yields the protein CASSPRLAGGPSNTGELFF. Together with reference TRBV7-2 and TRBJ2-2, the CDR3 gives the full variable domain: GAGVSQSPSNKVTEKGKDVELRCDPISGHTALYWYRQSLGQGLEFLIYFQGNSAPDKSGLPSDRFSAERTGGSVSTLTIQRTQQEDSAVYLCASSPRLAGGPSNTGELFFGEGSRLTVL.

The chain has TRBV5-1 and TRBJ1-1; no definite D call. This CDR3 comprises 12 residues. V gave up 4 bases and J gave up 2 bases, with 6 bases separating them. In germline, CDR1 is SGHRS, CDR2 YFSETQ. CDR3 in amino acids: CASSPPNTEAFF. As DNA, the CDR3 is TGCGCCAGCAGCCCCCCCAACACTGAAGCTTTCTTT. The complete variable domain, with remaining parts taken from reference TRBV5-1 and TRBJ1-1, reads KAGVTQTPRYLIKTRGQQVTLSCSPISGHRSVSWYQQTPGQGLQFLFEYFSETQRNKGNFPGRFSGRQFSNSRSEMNVSTLELGDSALYLCASSPPNTEAFFGQGTRLTVV.

The chain combines TRBV10-2 with TRBJ2-7; TRBD2 matches at 8 bases. The CDR3 extends over 16 amino acids. Germline V CDR1 and CDR2: WSHSY, SAAADI. V trimming: 7 bases; J trimming: 2 bases; junction bases outside the gene matches: 13. Written as DNA, the CDR3 is TGCGCCAGCAACATATTTCCAGCGGGGGTTCCCTACGAGCAGTACTTC. It specifies CASNIFPAGVPYEQYF.

J is TRBJ2-7 and V is TRBV6-5; 10 bases are a match to TRBD2. The CDR3 sequence is 13 residues long. CDR1 MNHEY and CDR2 SVGAGI come from the germline V gene. V shed 8 bases, J shed 4 bases, and the junction held 5 bases outside the gene matches. The CDR3 reads CASRPSGGYEQYF. CDR3 sequence (DNA): TGTGCCAGCCGGCCTAGCGGGGGATACGAGCAGTACTTC.

The chain joins TRBV19 to TRBJ2-2; TRBD1 matches 9 bases. Germline V lookup: CDR1 LNHDA, CDR2 SQIVND (reference sequence). The length of the CDR3 is 16 residues. Trimming cost V 4 bases and J 1 base; bases outside gene matches: 4. Here the CDR3 DNA reads TGTGCCAGTAGTACCCAGACAGGGGGGAACACCGGGGAGCTGTTTTTT. Amino acids: CASSTQTGGNTGELFF. Full variable domain (rest looked up from reference TRBV19 and TRBJ2-2): DGGITQSPKYLFRKEGQNVTLSCEQNLNHDAMYWYRQDPGQGLRLIYYSQIVNDFQKGDIAEGYSVSREKKESFPLTVTSAQKNPTAFYLCASSTQTGGNTGELFFGEGSRLTVL.

The chain uses TRBV6-6 and TRBJ2-7; 14 bases are a match to TRBD2. In germline, CDR1 is MNHNY, CDR2 SVGAGI (reference sequence). CDR3 length equals 14 residues. The ends lost 6 bases at V and 8 bases at J; junction bases unmatched: 6. The CDR3 region is CASRSTSGGAKQYV. In DNA, the CDR3 is TGTGCCAGCAGATCGACTAGCGGGGGGGCGAAGCAGTACGTC.

The chain carries TRBV29-1 and TRBJ1-1, with TRBD1 as a possible D gene (6 bases). Germline CDR1 and CDR2: SQVTM and ANQGSEA. V was trimmed by 7 bases and J by 3 bases, leaving 15 bases between them. The CDR3 has 13 amino acids. CDR3 sequence reads: CSGATGRDTEAFF. The CDR3 nucleotides are TGCAGCGGTGCCACAGGGAGGGACACTGAAGCTTTCTTT.

This chain joins TRBV5-5 and TRBJ1-1; unclear D gene. V was shortened by 2 bases and J by 1 base, with 9 bases between the two germline ends. The CDR3 contains 14 residues. Germline lookup yields CDR1 SGHKS and CDR2 YYEKEE (reference sequence). The CDR3 spells CASSFTSGNTEAFF. The CDR3 DNA is TGTGCCAGCAGCTTTACATCGGGGAACACTGAAGCTTTCTTT.

The rearrangement uses TRBV6-1 and TRBJ2-5; 8 positions agree with TRBD2. This CDR3 spans 14 amino acids. Germline V gene lookup returns CDR1 MNHNS and CDR2 SASEGT. V shed 6 bases and J 5 bases; nucleotides not matched to a gene: 8. The CDR3 DNA is TGTGCCAGCAGGGGGACTAGTCCAATGGAGACCCAGTACTTC. This translates into CASRGTSPMETQYF.

This chain uses TRBV6-5 with TRBJ1-1; perhaps TRBD1 as D (5 bases). Per germline, CDR1 MNHEY and CDR2 SVGAGI. V was pared by 5 bases and J by 5 bases, with 12 bases between. The CDR3 loop spans 13 amino acids. The DNA for the CDR3 is TGTGCCAGCAGTCCCCTGAAGGGGACTGAAGCTTTCTTT. Translation: CASSPLKGTEAFF.

The V gene is TRBV28, the J gene TRBJ1-2; no clear D. V lost 5 bases to trimming and J lost 7 bases, with 23 bases between them. The length of the CDR3 is 16 residues. CDR1 is MDHEN, CDR2 SYDVKM, per germline. CDR3 DNA sequence: TGTGCCAGCAGTCTGTGGAGTGGGGATTCGGGATCTGGCTACACCTTC. It specifies CASSLWSGDSGSGYTF.

The chain uses TRBV5-1 and TRBJ2-5; no firm D call. The V gene lost 2 bases and the J gene lost 1 base, with 9 bases spanning the gap. The CDR3 is 14 residues long. Germline V gives CDR1 SGHRS, CDR2 YFSETQ. This chain's CDR3 is CASSFLDSQETQYF. The CDR3, as DNA: TGCGCCAGCAGCTTCTTAGACTCCCAAGAGACCCAGTACTTC.

The chain is built from TRBV5-3 and TRBJ2-7; 8 bases line up with TRBD2. TRBV5-3 is filed as an ORF, its function uncertain. The CDR3 runs 15 residues. With V trimmed by 3 bases and J by 4 bases, 9 bases remained unmatched. The CDR3 nucleotides are TGTGCCAGAAGCTATAGCGGGGTGGGGCGGTACGAGCAGTACGTC. Amino acid sequence: CARSYSGVGRYEQYV.

The chain recombines TRBV28 with TRBJ2-2, with D unresolved. V lost 6 bases, J lost 1 base, and 6 bases lay in between. This CDR3 has 13 amino acids. The germline gives CDR1 MDHEN, CDR2 SYDVKM. The CDR3 loop reads CASRAGNTGELFF. CDR3 nucleotide sequence: TGTGCCAGCAGAGCTGGGAACACCGGGGAGCTGTTTTTT.

V gene TRBV5-5 combines with J gene TRBJ2-7; 10 bases are shared with TRBD1. Germline trimming cut 2 bases from V and 2 bases from J; bases unmatched to any gene: 4. In germline, CDR1 is SGHKS, CDR2 YYEKEE (reference sequence). The CDR3 is 15 amino acids. CDR3 amino acids: CASSFPGTGAYEQYF. In DNA form, the CDR3 reads TGTGCCAGCAGCTTCCCCGGGACAGGGGCCTACGAGCAGTACTTC.